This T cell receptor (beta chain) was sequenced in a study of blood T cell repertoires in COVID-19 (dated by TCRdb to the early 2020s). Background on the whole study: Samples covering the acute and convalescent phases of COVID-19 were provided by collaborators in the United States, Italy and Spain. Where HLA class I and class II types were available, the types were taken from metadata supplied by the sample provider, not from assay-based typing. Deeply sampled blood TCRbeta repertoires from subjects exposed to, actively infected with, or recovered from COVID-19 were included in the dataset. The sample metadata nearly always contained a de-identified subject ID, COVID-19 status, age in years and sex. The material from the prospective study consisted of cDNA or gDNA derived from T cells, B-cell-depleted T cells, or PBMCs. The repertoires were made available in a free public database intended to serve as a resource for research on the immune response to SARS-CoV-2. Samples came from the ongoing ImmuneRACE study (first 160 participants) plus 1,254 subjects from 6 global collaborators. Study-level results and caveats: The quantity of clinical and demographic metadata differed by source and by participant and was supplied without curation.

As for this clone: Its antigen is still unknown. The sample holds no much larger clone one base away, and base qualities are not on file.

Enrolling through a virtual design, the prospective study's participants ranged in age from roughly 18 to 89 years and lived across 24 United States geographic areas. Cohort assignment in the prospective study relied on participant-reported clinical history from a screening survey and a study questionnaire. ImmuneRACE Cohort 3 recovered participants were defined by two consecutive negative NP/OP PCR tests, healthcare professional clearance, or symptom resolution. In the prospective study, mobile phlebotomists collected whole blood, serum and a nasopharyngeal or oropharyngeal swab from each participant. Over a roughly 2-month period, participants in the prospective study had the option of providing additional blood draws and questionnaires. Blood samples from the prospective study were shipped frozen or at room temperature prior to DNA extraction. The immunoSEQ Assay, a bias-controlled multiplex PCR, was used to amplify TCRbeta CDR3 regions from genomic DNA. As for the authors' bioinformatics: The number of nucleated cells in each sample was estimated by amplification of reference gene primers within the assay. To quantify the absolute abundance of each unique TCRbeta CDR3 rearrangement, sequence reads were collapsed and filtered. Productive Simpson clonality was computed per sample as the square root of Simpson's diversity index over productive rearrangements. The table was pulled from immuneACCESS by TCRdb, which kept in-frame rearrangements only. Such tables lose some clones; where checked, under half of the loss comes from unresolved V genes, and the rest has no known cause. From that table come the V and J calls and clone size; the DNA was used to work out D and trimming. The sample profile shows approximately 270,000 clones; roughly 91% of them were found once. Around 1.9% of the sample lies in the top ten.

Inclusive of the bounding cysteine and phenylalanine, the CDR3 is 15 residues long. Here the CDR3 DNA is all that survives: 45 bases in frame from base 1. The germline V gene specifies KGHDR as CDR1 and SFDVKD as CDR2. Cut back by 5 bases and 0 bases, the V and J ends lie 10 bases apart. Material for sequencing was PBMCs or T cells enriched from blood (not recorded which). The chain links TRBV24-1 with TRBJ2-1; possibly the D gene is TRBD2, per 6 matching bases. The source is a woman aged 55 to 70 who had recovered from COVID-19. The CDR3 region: CATSVGGASYNEQFF. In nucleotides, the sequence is TGTGCCACCAGTGTCGGAGGGGCCTCCTACAATGAGCAGTTCTTC.